Sequencing of this T cell receptor beta chain was carried out in a study of T cells in Graves' hyperthyroidism and ophthalmopathy. Across the study: Peripheral blood was secured at the point of initial diagnosis, before any treatment.

TCR beta CDR3 region amplification was performed from RNA transcripts. The HTBI primer set served for first-round RT-PCR of the TCR CDR3. Each CDR3 protein gets one entry after TCRdb re-called the multiplex PCR reads with MiXCR. This sample carries about 520,000 distinct CDR3 sequences, under 25% of them seen once, and the ten largest clones take about 30%. Germline CDR1 and CDR2: SQVTM and ANQGSEA. This CDR3 contains 15 residues. V shed 7 bases and J 6 bases; nucleotides not matched to a gene: 13. Hyperthyroidism was newly diagnosed in patients aged 18 to 65 (duration under 2 months). This chain connects TRBV29-1 to TRBJ1-1, with TRBD1 matching 11 bases. This receptor was taken from a young man with Graves' hyperthyroidism. Material for sequencing was blood. CDR3 DNA: TGCAGCGCTGGGGGATGGGACAGGGGGAAGGCTGAAGCTTTCTTT. It yields the protein CSAGGWDRGKAEAFF.